This T cell receptor (beta chain) stems from a study of Ad26.COV2.S vaccination and SARS-CoV-2 variants. Overall study findings and caveats: Recipients given vaccine exceeded placebo recipients in spike-specific TCR breadth.

Specified treatment: some 19 received Ad26.COV2.S at low or high dose, single or two shots; about 5 received placebo; per-sample allocation not given. Day 63 following the first vaccine or placebo injection was when the samples were taken. Concerning this clone itself: Antigen: not known.

Repertoires were generated with immunoSEQ multiplex PCR, while TCRdb's copy carries only in-frame clones and drops some. This table holds 300,000 to 400,000 clones, approximately 86% found once. CDR3 size: 16 residues. CDR1 is LNHDA and CDR2 is SQIVND in the germline V gene (reference sequence). Trimming took 6 bases from V and 3 from J; bases not matched to a gene: 8. The receptor was derived from a person aged 18 to 65 who received the Ad26.COV2.S COVID-19 vaccine or a placebo. The sample in question was peripheral blood, obtained in a trial of Ad26.COV2.S vaccine versus placebo. The chain links TRBV19 to TRBJ2-3; TRBD1 agrees at 11 bases. The DNA of the CDR3 is TGTGCCAGTAGCGACGGGGGGACAGGGGGAACAGATACGCAGTATTTT. It yields the protein CASSDGGTGGTDTQYF. The full variable domain, rest sourced from reference TRBV19 and TRBJ2-3, is DGGITQSPKYLFRKEGQNVTLSCEQNLNHDAMYWYRQDPGQGLRLIYYSQIVNDFQKGDIAEGYSVSREKKESFPLTVTSAQKNPTAFYLCASSDGGTGGTDTQYFGPGTRLTVL.